This TCR beta chain was found in a study of shared clonotypes between healthy human individuals. Several immunoSEQ 96-well plates shared each subset's DNA, each plate a replicate. Produced via immunoSEQ multiplex PCR; TCRdb's table is partial and in-frame only. The sample records under 200,000 clones, around 93% being singletons. A CD45RA+ naive subset and a CD45RA-negative memory subset were split from CD4+ cells. Sequenced input: naive CD4+ T cells sorted from blood. Documented subset: CD45RA+ positively selected. The receptor was derived from a woman younger than 45 in good health.

As DNA, the CDR3 is TGTGCCAGTAGTCTTGAGTATAGCAATCAGCCCCAGCATTTT. Its translation is CASSLEYSNQPQHF. The rearrangement joins TRBV19 to TRBJ1-5; D remains ambiguous. The V end was cut by 5 bases, the J end by 0 bases, with 8 bases between. The germline V gene has CDR1 LNHDA and CDR2 SQIVND (reference sequence). The length of the CDR3 is 14 residues. Full variable domain (remainder filled in from reference TRBV19 and TRBJ1-5): DGGITQSPKYLFRKEGQNVTLSCEQNLNHDAMYWYRQDPGQGLRLIYYSQIVNDFQKGDIAEGYSVSREKKESFPLTVTSAQKNPTAFYLCASSLEYSNQPQHFGDGTRLSIL.